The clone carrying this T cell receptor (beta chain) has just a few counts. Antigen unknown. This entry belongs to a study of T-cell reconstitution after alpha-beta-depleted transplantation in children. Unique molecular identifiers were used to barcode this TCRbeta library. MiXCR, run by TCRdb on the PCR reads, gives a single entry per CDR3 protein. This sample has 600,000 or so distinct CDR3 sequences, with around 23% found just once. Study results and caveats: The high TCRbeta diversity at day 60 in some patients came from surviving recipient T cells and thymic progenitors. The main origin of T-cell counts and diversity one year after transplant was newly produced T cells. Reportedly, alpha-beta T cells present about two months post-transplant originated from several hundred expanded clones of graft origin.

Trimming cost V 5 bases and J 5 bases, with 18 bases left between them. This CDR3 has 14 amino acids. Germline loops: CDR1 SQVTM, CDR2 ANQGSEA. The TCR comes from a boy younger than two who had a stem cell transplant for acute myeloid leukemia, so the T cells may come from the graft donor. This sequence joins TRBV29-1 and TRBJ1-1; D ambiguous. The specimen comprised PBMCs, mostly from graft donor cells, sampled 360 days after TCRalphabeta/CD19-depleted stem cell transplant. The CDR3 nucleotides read TGCAGCGTTCCCGGGGAGGCGCGAAGGACTGAAGCTTTCTTT. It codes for CSVPGEARRTEAFF.